The following is a T cell receptor beta chain sequence with its context. The antigen remains undetermined. These data are taken from a study of cytomegalovirus exposure and HLA in healthy donors. Study-wide context: Earlier results showed 117 million unique TCR beta sequences derived from approximately 180 million T cells. Study outcomes and limitations: In a later analysis, a genetic analysis reported fewer productive-TCR N-insertions in an Asian-associated ancestry cluster than the cohort average. Most TCR sequences showed up rarely, but some public TCRs showed up in many donors.

The trim removed 0 bases at V and 2 bases at J, leaving 1 base unmatched. This CDR3 has 15 residues. Germline V gives CDR1 MGHRA, CDR2 YSYEKL. Amplification used 60 Vbeta primers and 13 Jbeta primers. Clones were sequenced by immunoSEQ multiplex PCR, and TCRdb holds only the in-frame ones, with some missing. The table lists roughly 230,000 clones, around 80% of them singletons. The rearrangement uses TRBV4-1 and TRBJ2-1; TRBD1 matches at 7 bases. Sequencing used PBMCs. This clonotype was obtained from a boy younger than 18 in good health and CMV-seronegative. CDR3 region: CASSQEDRTYNEQFF. CDR3 nucleotide sequence: TGCGCCAGCAGCCAAGAGGACAGGACCTACAATGAGCAGTTCTTC.